The 15 T cell receptor beta chains in this list originate from one sample, sequenced in a study of T cell repertoires in ileal Crohn's disease. Data came from immunoSEQ multiplex PCR; TCRdb stores just in-frame clones and leaves some out. The data contain some 11,000 clones, around 78% of them seen just once; the ten biggest clones take up 3.5% to 5%. Sequenced sample: ileal tissue. The receptor set was obtained from an adult with Crohn's disease.

The chain uses TRBV5-1 and TRBJ1-4; 8 nucleotides align to TRBD1. The CDR3 has 15 residues. Germline CDR1 reads SGHRS; CDR2 reads YFSETQ. J gave up 2 bases and V 4 bases, and 4 bases lay outside the gene matches. CDR3 loop: CASSPRTGTNEKLFF. CDR3 nucleotides: TGCGCCAGCAGCCCGCGGACAGGGACTAATGAAAAACTGTTTTTT.

This clone was detected a few times. The chain employs TRBV7-9 and TRBJ1-3; 8 positions match TRBD1. Germline V gene data show CDR1 as SEHNR and CDR2 as FQNEAQ (reference sequence). The ends lost 3 bases at V and 9 bases at J; junction bases unmatched: 7. The CDR3 spans 14 residues. The CDR3 region is CASSLGTGFVTIYF. The CDR3 DNA follows: TGTGCCAGCAGCTTGGGGACAGGTTTTGTCACCATATATTTT.

The J gene is TRBJ2-7, the V gene TRBV5-1, with D unclear. Germline assignment: CDR1 SGHRS and CDR2 YFSETQ. This CDR3 is built from 13 residues. Trimming left V 4 bases short and J 7 bases short, with 15 bases between. The CDR3 bases are TGCGCCAGCAGCATGCTCGGGTCGCAGGAGCAGTACTTC. Residues: CASSMLGSQEQYF.

The gene calls are TRBV4-1 and TRBJ2-2; D is ambiguous. Germline V gene data show CDR1 as MGHRA and CDR2 as YSYEKL. The CDR3 contains 14 residues. The V and J ends lost 4 bases and 1 base respectively, with 7 bases between them. CDR3 residues: CASSPTGNTGELFF. Written as DNA, the CDR3 is TGCGCCAGCAGCCCCACGGGGAACACCGGGGAGCTGTTTTTT.

This sequence joins TRBV18 and TRBJ2-1; maybe TRBD1 (5 bases). V was clipped by 2 bases and J by 0 bases, with 11 bases between them. CDR1 and CDR2 from the germline V gene are KGHSH and LQKENI. The CDR3 is made up of 16 amino acids. For the CDR3, the DNA is TGTGCCAGCTCACCAGATCCAGGGATCTCCTACAATGAGCAGTTCTTC. Amino acids: CASSPDPGISYNEQFF.

The chain uses TRBV27 and TRBJ2-2; TRBD1 matches at 9 bases. Looked up from germline, CDR1 is MNHEY and CDR2 is SMNVEV (reference sequence). Losses at the gene ends were 6 bases for V and 4 bases for J; bases not matched to a gene: 6. The CDR3 spans 15 residues. The CDR3 DNA sequence: TGTGCCAGCAGGGCCGGGACAGGGATCACCGGGGAGCTGTTTTTT. Translating it yields CASRAGTGITGELFF.

This chain connects TRBV7-6 to TRBJ1-4; 10 nucleotides agree with TRBD1. The CDR3 loop spans 14 amino acids. The V gene end was trimmed by 5 bases and the J gene end by 7 bases; junction bases not matched to a gene: 4. Germline values: CDR1 SGHVS, CDR2 FNYEAQ. The CDR3 reads CASSPGTGVEKLFF. Here the CDR3 DNA reads TGTGCCAGCAGCCCCGGGACAGGGGTTGAAAAACTGTTTTTT.

V gene TRBV6-5 combines with J gene TRBJ2-1; the match to TRBD2 covers 11 bases. This CDR3 has 14 residues. The germline V gene encodes CDR1 MNHEY and CDR2 SVGAGI. J lost 2 bases, V lost 8 bases, and 2 bases had no gene match. CDR3 in DNA: TGTGCCAGCGTAGCGGGAGGGACCTACAATGAGCAGTTCTTC. It is translated as CASVAGGTYNEQFF.

V is TRBV7-8 and J is TRBJ2-2; 7 nucleotides match TRBD2. Germline V lookup: CDR1 SGHVS, CDR2 FQNEAQ. Germline trimming cut 1 base from V and 4 bases from J; bases unmatched to any gene: 3. CDR3 length: 15 amino acids. CDR3 coding DNA: TGTGCCAGCAGCTTAGATGGGAGGGCCACCGGGGAGCTGTTTTTT. Encoded protein: CASSLDGRATGELFF.

The chain links TRBV7-9 to TRBJ2-1; 8 bases fit TRBD2. Germline CDR1 is SEHNR and CDR2 is FQNEAQ (reference sequence). The CDR3 has 16 amino acids. The J segment lost 7 bases and the V segment lost 1 base, leaving 9 bases of the junction unmatched. DNA for the CDR3: TGTGCCAGCAGCTTAGAAGATTTAGCGGGGATTAATGAGCAGTTCTTC. It specifies CASSLEDLAGINEQFF.

This clone turned up a few times. V and J are TRBV11-2 and TRBJ2-5; 8 nucleotides align to TRBD1. V lost 5 bases and J lost 2; bases outside the gene matches: 10. This CDR3 contains 16 residues. The germline gives CDR1 SGHAT, CDR2 FQNNGV. CDR3 bases: TGTGCCAGCAGCGCCCGGTTAGGACAGGGTCAAGAGACCCAGTACTTC. It codes for CASSARLGQGQETQYF. Complete variable domain (other parts from reference TRBV11-2 and TRBJ2-5): EAGVAQSPRYKIIEKRQSVAFWCNPISGHATLYWYQQILGQGPKLLIQFQNNGVVDDSQLPKDRFSAERLKGVDSTLKIQPAKLEDSAVYLCASSARLGQGQETQYFGPGTRLLVL.

The chain links TRBV11-3 to TRBJ2-4; 9 bases line up with TRBD2. This CDR3 region has 17 residues. Germline V gives CDR1 SGHNT, CDR2 YENEEA. V was pared by 4 bases and J by 6 bases, with 13 bases of the junction left unmatched. CDR3 DNA sequence: TGTGCCAGCAGCTCCTATGAATTAGCGGGAGACGTAAACATTCAGTACTTC. Protein sequence: CASSSYELAGDVNIQYF.

This clone was counted once. The chain combines TRBV7-6 with TRBJ1-1; possibly TRBD1 for D (6 bases). Germline V gene sequence: CDR1 SGHVS, CDR2 FNYEAQ. The CDR3 length is 15 residues. V lost 3 bases and J lost 4, with 15 bases in between. The CDR3 bases are TGTGCCAGCAGCTTCCTGGGGGCTAAAAGCACTGAAGCTTTCTTT. This sequence encodes CASSFLGAKSTEAFF.

This clone came up once. The chain links TRBV5-4 to TRBJ1-6, with TRBD1 matching 7 bases. Germline loops: CDR1 SGHNT, CDR2 YYREEE (reference sequence). This CDR3 has 17 amino acids. Trimming removed 1 base from V and 7 bases from J; junction bases left unmatched: 11. The CDR3 reads CASSLSSPGTENSPLHF. CDR3 nucleotides: TGTGCCAGCAGCTTGAGTTCGCCCGGGACAGAAAATTCACCCCTCCACTTT.

The genes are TRBV29-1 and TRBJ2-4, with 10 nucleotides matching TRBD1. The CDR3 loop spans 13 amino acids. With V trimmed by 7 bases and J by 6 bases, 6 bases remained unmatched. Germline CDR1 is SQVTM and CDR2 is ANQGSEA. The CDR3 is CSAGQGTGNIQYF. Written as DNA, the CDR3 is TGCAGCGCGGGACAGGGGACAGGAAACATTCAGTACTTC.